What follows is one TCR beta chain and its context. This record comes from a study of blood T cell repertoires in COVID-19. The protocol was immunoSEQ multiplex PCR, while the TCRdb copy is restricted to in-frame clones and leaves out a portion. Of 110,000 to 150,000 clones listed, approximately 78% are singletons. Those enrolled, adults aged roughly 18 to 95 years, came from around 25 US areas. Among Cohort 3 donors, those recovered had two negative PCRs, clearance, or symptom resolution. The CDR3 spans 13 residues. The germline V and J ends were trimmed by 4 bases and 0 bases, with 4 bases remaining between them. Germline V CDR1 and CDR2: MNHEY, SVGAGI.

Material for sequencing was PBMCs or T cells enriched from blood (not recorded which). The V call is TRBV6-5, the J call TRBJ1-3; D gene unclear. This clonotype was sampled from a woman aged 45-60 years who had recovered from COVID-19. The CDR3 region is CASSSGSGNTIYF. CDR3 sequence (DNA): TGTGCCAGCAGTTCAGGCTCTGGAAACACCATATATTTT.